This is a list of T cell receptor beta chains from one sample in a study of response to subunit inactivated influenza vaccine. In TCRdb, the RT-PCR reads were re-called with MiXCR into one record per CDR3 protein. There are 500,000 to 600,000 distinct CDR3 sequences in the sample; approximately 17% occur only once, and 3% lies in the top ten. The specimen was CD4+ T cells sorted from PBMCs, collected less than 30 months after vaccination. These receptor sequences come from a man aged 45-69 years who received an inactivated influenza vaccine. The CDR3 runs from the conserved cysteine through the conserved F or W. The D gene is left open where the match is weak. Some rows mark clone size as missing; the rest say once, few, many or name a class of expanded clone.

>TRBV4-3|few|TRBJ2-7|NA
TGCGCCAGCAGCCAAGATAGCCGACAGGCGTACGAGCAGTACTTC
CASSQDSRQAYEQYF
>TRBV28|NA|TRBJ1-5|TRBD1
TGTGCCAGCATTACCTGGGGGACAGCGGGGAGCAATCAGCCCCAGCATTTT
CASITWGTAGSNQPQHF
>TRBV5-1|once|TRBJ2-2|NA
TGCGCCAGCAGCTTACGGACTTCTATCTCAACCGGGGAGCTGTTTTTT
CASSLRTSISTGELFF
>TRBV15|many|TRBJ2-2|NA
TGTGCCACCAGCAGAGATGTTGGAACCAGCGGCGGGGAGCTGTTTTTT
CATSRDVGTSGGELFF
>TRBV7-9|NA|TRBJ1-1|NA
TGTGCCAGCAGCGCCGGGGACTTGAACACTGAAGCTTTCTTT
CASSAGDLNTEAFF
>TRBV7-2|NA|TRBJ1-1|NA
TGTGCCAGCAGCTTAGGGGTAAGATTCACTGAAGCTTTCTTT
CASSLGVRFTEAFF
>TRBV7-8|once|TRBJ2-1|TRBD2
TGTGCCAGCAGCCTGCCCTTGAGACTAGCGGGTTCCTACAATGAGCAGTTCTTC
CASSLPLRLAGSYNEQFF
>TRBV7-9|many|TRBJ2-2|NA
TGTGCCAGCAGGGCCTCCGCGGGTTCGAACACCGGGGAGCTGTTTTTT
CASRASAGSNTGELFF
>TRBV9|NA|TRBJ1-2|TRBD1
TGTGCCAGCAGCGCGTCCTGGGACAGACGATTCAGTAACTATGGCTACACCTTC
CASSASWDRRFSNYGYTF
>TRBV6-5|NA|TRBJ2-3|TRBD2
TGTGCCAGCAGTTACTCGGGTACTAGCGGGGGTACGCAGTATTTT
CASSYSGTSGGTQYF
>TRBV28|few|TRBJ1-6|NA
TGTGCCAGCAATCCAGGTCAACGAGGTTCACCCCTCCACTTT
CASNPGQRGSPLHF
>TRBV20-1|NA|TRBJ2-1|NA
TGCAGTGCTAGCCGTGGGTCCCAGAATGAGCAGTTCTTC
CSASRGSQNEQFF
>TRBV15|NA|TRBJ1-4|TRBD1
TGTGCCACCAGCAGCAGGACAGGCCGAAATGAAAAACTGTTTTTT
CATSSRTGRNEKLFF
>TRBV3-1|few|TRBJ1-6|NA
TGTGCCAGCAGCCAAGGGGAGCAGGGTTATTCACCCCTCCACTTT
CASSQGEQGYSPLHF
>TRBV20-1|NA|TRBJ2-3|NA
TGCAGTGCTCCCCGCGGGGCCCGCACAGATACGCAGTATTTT
CSAPRGARTDTQYF
>TRBV11-2|many|TRBJ2-5|TRBD2
TGTGCCACCAACACGAGGGGACTAGATGCGGAGACCCAGTACTTC
CATNTRGLDAETQYF
>TRBV5-6|many|TRBJ2-3|NA
TGTGCCAGCAGCCTCCGAGTATGGGGCACAGATACGCAGTATTTT
CASSLRVWGTDTQYF
>TRBV7-2|few|TRBJ2-7|NA
TGTGCCAGCAGCTTTGGGGGAGTTAATTGGGCCTACGAGCAGTACTTC
CASSFGGVNWAYEQYF
>TRBV4-2|NA|TRBJ2-5|TRBD2
TGTGCCAGCAGCCACCGGACTAGCGGGCGACAAGAGACCCAGTACTTC
CASSHRTSGRQETQYF
>TRBV28|few|TRBJ2-7|TRBD2
TGTGCCAGCAGTTCACTAGCGGGAGGATCTGGCGAGCAGTACTTC
CASSSLAGGSGEQYF
>TRBV3-1|few|TRBJ1-6|NA
TGTGCCAGCAGCCAAGAAAGTGGATCACCCCTCCACTTT
CASSQESGSPLHF
>TRBV4-3|few|TRBJ1-4|NA
TGCGCCAGCAGCCAAGAACGGCAGGGCCGCGGAAAACTGTTTTTT
CASSQERQGRGKLFF
>TRBV15|NA|TRBJ1-2|NA
TGTGCCACCAGCATGTCCGGGACTTCCTATGGCTACACCTTC
CATSMSGTSYGYTF
>TRBV7-2|many|TRBJ2-7|TRBD1
TGTGCCAGCAGCCCTGGGCCGGGACAGGAGACCTACGAGCAGTACTTC
CASSPGPGQETYEQYF
>TRBV30|NA|TRBJ2-7|NA
TGTGCCTGGAGTGTAGGACTTCCGAGCTCCTACGAGCAGTACTTC
CAWSVGLPSSYEQYF
>TRBV6-2/TRBV6-3|NA|TRBJ2-3|TRBD2
TGTGCCAGCCGCCGGACTAGCGGGAGAAGTGATACGCAGTATTTT
CASRRTSGRSDTQYF
>TRBV18|NA|TRBJ2-2|NA
TGTGCCAGCTCAGCCCAGCGGACGAACACCGGGGAGCTGTTTTTT
CASSAQRTNTGELFF
>TRBV7-9|NA|TRBJ2-1|TRBD2
TGTGCCACCAACCTAGCGGGAGGTGTAAGTGAGCAGTTCTTC
CATNLAGGVSEQFF
>TRBV4-1|few|TRBJ1-3|NA
TGCGCCAGCAGCCGCCTACAGGCGAGCTCTGGAAACACCATATATTTT
CASSRLQASSGNTIYF
>TRBV5-6|few|TRBJ1-1|TRBD1
TGTGCCAGCAGCCGACAGGGCGGAGAGAACACTGAAGCTTTCTTT
CASSRQGGENTEAFF
>TRBV6-1|few|TRBJ1-1|NA
TGTGCCAGCAGAGCGGAATTGACGGGGGGGGGAGCTTTCTTT
CASRAELTGGGAFF
>TRBV5-1|NA|TRBJ2-7|NA
TGCGCCAGCAGCATACGCCTTCCGGGACGGACAAGCTCCTACGAGCAGTACTTC
CASSIRLPGRTSSYEQYF
>TRBV19|few|TRBJ1-6|NA
TGTGCCAGTAGTCCTAGACCGACGAATTCACCCCTCCACTTT
CASSPRPTNSPLHF
>TRBV4-2|few|TRBJ1-1|NA
TGTGCCAGCAGCCAAGATATAGGGTTTGGGACTGAAGCTTTCTTT
CASSQDIGFGTEAFF
>TRBV15|NA|TRBJ2-1|NA
TGTGCCACCAGCAGAGTATGGGGAAGCTCCTACAATGAGCAGTTCTTC
CATSRVWGSSYNEQFF
>TRBV20-1|few|TRBJ2-7|TRBD1
TGCAGTGCCGCTAGAGCGGGACAGGGCGACGAGCAGTACTTC
CSAARAGQGDEQYF
>TRBV28|NA|TRBJ2-4|NA
TGTGCCAGCAGTTCGGCCCGGGTAGAGGTAAACATTCAGTACTTC
CASSSARVEVNIQYF
>TRBV20-1|few|TRBJ2-1|NA
TGCAGTGCTAGGCATACCGTCGCGAATGAGCAGTTCTTC
CSARHTVANEQFF
>TRBV12-3/TRBV12-4|many|TRBJ2-5|NA
TGTGCCAGCAGTTTCCCGGGGCGAGGGGAGACCCAGTACTTC
CASSFPGRGETQYF
>TRBV20-1|many|TRBJ2-1|TRBD2
TGCAGTGCTAGAGCAACAGCGGGGGGCTACAATGAGCAGTTCTTC
CSARATAGGYNEQFF
>TRBV5-1|NA|TRBJ2-7|TRBD2
TGCGCCAGCAGCGGGCAGCGGGGCTACGAGCAGTACTTC
CASSGQRGYEQYF
>TRBV7-9|NA|TRBJ2-1|NA
TGTGCCAGCAGCTCCGGTCCCAATGAGCAGTTCTTC
CASSSGPNEQFF